The 26 T cell receptor beta chains in this list originate from one sample, sequenced in a study of response to subunit inactivated influenza vaccine. One entry per CDR3 protein results from TCRdb running MiXCR on the RT-PCR reads. This table holds some 540,000 distinct CDR3 sequences, roughly 25% found once. These data were also reused for a study on T cells expressing NK-cell markers. That publication notes: TCR beta cDNA was made by 5'RACE template switching with UMIs.

The sequencing used CD4+ T cells sorted from PBMCs, collected 11 to 12 days after vaccination. These receptor sequences come from a man aged 50 to 60 who received an inactivated influenza vaccine.

The chain recombines TRBV20-1 with TRBJ2-2; D not resolved. This CDR3 comprises 16 residues. Trimming took off 2 bases at V and 5 bases at J, with 18 bases between the two ends. Germline CDR1 reads DFQATT; CDR2 reads SNEGSKA (reference sequence). CDR3 nucleotide sequence: TGCAGTGCTAGAAGGGCCCACGGTTCAAAGACCGGGGAGCTGTTTTTT. Protein product: CSARRAHGSKTGELFF.

This clonotype was seen only a few times. The chain couples TRBV5-1 to TRBJ2-1; D remains unclear. Deletions cut 0 bases from V and 3 bases from J, with 7 bases between. The CDR3 has 14 amino acids. Germline lookup yields CDR1 SGHRS and CDR2 YFSETQ. The CDR3 protein is CASSLGQIYNEQFF. The CDR3 bases are TGCGCCAGCAGCTTGGGGCAGATCTACAATGAGCAGTTCTTC.

The chain uses TRBV5-1 and TRBJ2-7, with 9 bases that match TRBD2. V lost 7 bases, J lost 1 base, and 9 bases stayed unmatched. The CDR3 is made up of 15 amino acids. Germline V gene sequence: CDR1 SGHRS, CDR2 YFSETQ. The DNA of the CDR3 is TGCGCCAGCCGTCCTAGCGGGGCCGGGTCCTACGAGCAGTACTTC. It specifies CASRPSGAGSYEQYF.

The V gene is TRBV6-5, the J gene TRBJ1-1, with unresolved D. This CDR3 is 14 amino acids long. The V gene's germline CDR1 is MNHEY and CDR2 SVGAGI. V was cut by 2 bases and J by 7 bases, with 14 bases left in between. Written as DNA, the CDR3 is TGTGCCAGCAGTTACCGCGACACTCGCGATGAAGCTTTCTTT. This codes for CASSYRDTRDEAFF.

The chain carries TRBV11-1 and TRBJ2-3, with D hard to call. The CDR3 is 19 amino acids. Germline CDR1 is SGHAT and CDR2 is FQDESV (reference sequence). V was cut by 3 bases and J by 0 bases, with 22 bases left in between. The DNA for the CDR3 is TGTGCCAGCAGCTTCGTCCGGACCTTTAGTCTCTTTAGCACAGATACGCAGTATTTT. This gives the protein CASSFVRTFSLFSTDTQYF. Using reference TRBV11-1 and TRBJ2-3 for the parts outside the CDR3, the full variable domain is EAEVAQSPRYKITEKSQAVAFWCDPISGHATLYWYRQILGQGPELLVQFQDESVVDDSQLPKDRFSAERLKGVDSTLKIQPAELGDSAMYLCASSFVRTFSLFSTDTQYFGPGTRLTVL.

CDR3 in DNA: TGCAGCGTGACCCAGGGTCGTAGCAATCAGCCCCAGCATTTT. Translation: CSVTQGRSNQPQHF. J is TRBJ1-5 and V is TRBV29-1; tentative D call: TRBD1 (5 bases). V was clipped by 6 bases and J by 0 bases, with 12 bases between them. The CDR3 sequence is 14 residues long. Germline assignment: CDR1 SQVTM and CDR2 ANQGSEA.

This clonotype has a handful of counts. The chain carries TRBV7-2 and TRBJ2-7; 10 bases agree with TRBD2. Germline V lookup: CDR1 SGHTA, CDR2 FQGNSA. The CDR3 has 15 residues. After removal of 0 bases from V and 6 bases from J, the junction contained 5 bases not matched to a gene. CDR3 coding DNA: TGTGCCAGCAGCTTAGCGCGAAGCGGGAGGGTCGAGCAGTACTTC. Its translation is CASSLARSGRVEQYF. The full variable domain, rest sourced from reference TRBV7-2 and TRBJ2-7, is GAGVSQSPSNKVTEKGKDVELRCDPISGHTALYWYRQSLGQGLEFLIYFQGNSAPDKSGLPSDRFSAERTGGSVSTLTIQRTQQEDSAVYLCASSLARSGRVEQYFGPGTRLTVT.

This chain links TRBV15 with TRBJ2-3, with unresolved D. The CDR3 consists of 14 residues. Per germline, CDR1 LNHNV and CDR2 YYDKDF (reference sequence). V dropped 1 base and J dropped 3 bases, with 8 bases sitting between them. In DNA form, the CDR3 reads TGTGCCACCAGCAGAGGGCCCTATACAGATACGCAGTATTTT. This encodes CATSRGPYTDTQYF.

J is TRBJ2-1 and V is TRBV6-5; the match to TRBD2 covers 8 bases. Losses at the gene ends were 0 bases for V and 9 bases for J; bases not matched to a gene: 7. Germline CDR1 is MNHEY and CDR2 is SVGAGI. The CDR3 length is 15 residues. As DNA, the CDR3 is TGTGCCAGCAGTTACTCTCCAGCGGGAGACTCTGAGCAGTTCTTC. Its protein product is CASSYSPAGDSEQFF.

In its sample, this clonotype was seen a few times. The chain carries TRBV5-1 and TRBJ1-5; no clear D gene. The CDR3 sequence is 15 residues long. CDR1 and CDR2 from the germline V gene are SGHRS and YFSETQ. V lost 4 bases, J lost 0 bases, and 11 bases lay in between. CDR3 in DNA: TGCGCCAGCAGCCCCTCCGGCTATAGCAATCAGCCCCAGCATTTT. Translation: CASSPSGYSNQPQHF.

The chain couples TRBV5-1 to TRBJ2-7, with 8 bases aligning to TRBD2. Germline trimming cut 2 bases from V and 6 bases from J; bases unmatched to any gene: 4. CDR1 SGHRS and CDR2 YFSETQ come from the germline V gene. CDR3 length: 13 amino acids. CDR3 sequence: CASSFTTSAEQYF. CDR3 DNA sequence: TGCGCCAGCAGCTTCACGACTAGCGCCGAGCAGTACTTC.

The DNA of the CDR3 is TGCAGCGTTGAACAGGGGGTCACCGGGGAGCTGTTTTTT. It is translated as CSVEQGVTGELFF. The chain has TRBV29-1 and TRBJ2-2; 7 bases are a match to TRBD1. Germline trimming cut 2 bases from V and 4 bases from J; bases unmatched to any gene: 1. Germline assignment: CDR1 SQVTM and CDR2 ANQGSEA. There are 13 residues in the CDR3.

The chain uses TRBV25-1 and TRBJ2-1; TRBD2 aligns across 7 bases. Germline values: CDR1 MGHDK, CDR2 SYGVNS. Trimming took 3 bases from V and 7 from J; bases not matched to a gene: 12. This CDR3 region has 16 residues. The CDR3, as DNA: TGTGCCAGCAGTGAGAGGCTTGGGAGGGGTGGAAATGAGCAGTTCTTC. Protein product: CASSERLGRGGNEQFF.

The chain has TRBV9 and TRBJ2-4; 7 bases are shared with TRBD1. The length of the CDR3 is 16 residues. Germline CDR1 is SGDLS and CDR2 is YYNGEE. J was trimmed by 7 bases and V by 3 bases; bases with no gene match: 13. The CDR3 nucleotides read TGTGCCAGCAGCGACGAACAGGGGATGATTTTGAACATTCAGTACTTC. Its protein is CASSDEQGMILNIQYF.

This clonotype was counted between two and nine times. The chain is built from TRBV5-1 and TRBJ2-7; D uncertain. CDR3 length: 13 residues. Germline CDR1 SGHRS, CDR2 YFSETQ. V was clipped by 4 bases and J by 0 bases, with 8 bases between them. This CDR3 is CASSIDFSYEQYF. CDR3 bases: TGCGCCAGCAGCATAGACTTCTCCTACGAGCAGTACTTC.

V gene TRBV7-2 combines with J gene TRBJ1-3; possible D gene TRBD1, 5 bases. V lost 4 bases, J lost 4 bases, and 14 bases lay in between. Germline CDR1 reads SGHTA; CDR2 reads FQGNSA. This CDR3 has 15 amino acids. The DNA of the CDR3 is TGTGCCAGCAGCTCGCAGGGACTCGAGGGAAACACCATATATTTT. Its translation is CASSSQGLEGNTIYF.

The chain uses TRBV18 and TRBJ1-1; D unclear. V was shortened by 3 bases and J by 2 bases, with 10 bases between the two germline ends. Germline values: CDR1 KGHSH, CDR2 LQKENI. The CDR3 length is 14 residues. This chain's CDR3 is CASSPLRTNTEAFF. CDR3 coding DNA: TGTGCCAGCTCACCTCTCAGGACCAACACTGAAGCTTTCTTT.

This clonotype came up a few times. As DNA, the CDR3 is TGTGCCAGCAGCTTACCAGCGACAAACATTCAGTACTTC. It yields the protein CASSLPATNIQYF. The rearrangement uses TRBV7-9 and TRBJ2-4; no clear D gene. There are 13 residues in the CDR3. Between the trimmed V and J ends, which lost 2 bases and 6 bases, there was a span of 8 bases. Per the germline V gene, CDR1 is SEHNR and CDR2 is FQNEAQ (reference sequence).

This clonotype was seen a few times. The chain links TRBV28 to TRBJ1-2, with a weak D call TRBD1 (5 bases). The CDR3 covers 14 residues. The germline V gene encodes CDR1 MDHEN and CDR2 SYDVKM. Deletions cut 7 bases from V and 4 bases from J, with 16 bases between. The DNA of the CDR3 is TGTGCCAGCACCTTATCCGGGACGTCCTATGGCTACACCTTC. Amino acids: CASTLSGTSYGYTF.

The rearrangement uses TRBV20-1 and TRBJ2-5; D perhaps matches TRBD2 (5 bases). The V end was cut by 1 base, the J end by 1 base, with 10 bases between. Germline V CDR1 and CDR2: DFQATT, SNEGSKA (reference sequence). This CDR3 is 14 amino acids long. This chain's CDR3 is CSARVATSQETQYF. As DNA, the CDR3 is TGCAGTGCTAGAGTTGCAACTAGCCAAGAGACCCAGTACTTC.

This clonotype was observed many times. The genes are TRBV5-6 and TRBJ2-3, with no clear D. Germline loops: CDR1 SGHDT, CDR2 YYEEEE. The CDR3 is made up of 13 amino acids. The germline V and J ends were trimmed by 5 bases and 3 bases, with 10 bases remaining between them. CDR3 protein: CASSLKGTDTQYF. The CDR3 DNA is TGTGCCAGCAGTTTAAAGGGAACAGATACGCAGTATTTT.

This clonotype was seen a handful of times. This chain joins TRBV20-1 and TRBJ1-4; 7 bases map to TRBD1. This CDR3 has 14 residues. V shed 3 bases, J shed 1 base, and the junction held 2 bases outside the gene matches. The germline V gene encodes CDR1 DFQATT and CDR2 SNEGSKA (reference sequence). CDR3 protein: CSASDRVTNEKLFF. The CDR3 nucleotides are TGCAGTGCTAGTGACAGGGTAACTAATGAAAAACTGTTTTTT.

V gene TRBV18 combines with J gene TRBJ1-5; weak D call: TRBD1 (6 bases). The CDR3 runs 15 residues. Germline CDR1 is KGHSH and CDR2 is LQKENI. Trimming shortened V by 6 bases and J by 4 bases, and 16 bases separated the two germline ends. DNA for the CDR3: TGTGCCAGCTCCCCGGACGGGGGGGCGAATCAGCCCCAGCATTTT. Translated: CASSPDGGANQPQHF. Full variable domain (missing parts from reference TRBV18 and TRBJ1-5): NAGVMQNPRHLVRRRGQEARLRCSPMKGHSHVYWYRQLPEEGLKFMVYLQKENIIDESGMPKERFSAEFPKEGPSILRIQQVVRGDSAAYFCASSPDGGANQPQHFGDGTRLSIL.

The V and J genes are TRBV7-2 and TRBJ2-5; D is unresolved. The CDR3 has 15 residues. CDR1 SGHTA and CDR2 FQGNSA come from the germline V gene. V shed 5 bases and J shed 5 bases, with 18 bases lying between them. The CDR3 is CASSPLRSSGETQYF. In DNA, the CDR3 is TGTGCCAGCAGCCCCTTGCGGAGCTCGGGCGAGACCCAGTACTTC.

This clonotype was seen a few times. This chain uses TRBV30 with TRBJ1-2; D is ambiguous. The germline V gene encodes CDR1 GTSNPN and CDR2 SVGIG (reference sequence). V was pared by 1 base and J by 8 bases, with 8 bases between. The CDR3 length is 11 residues. In nucleotides, the CDR3 is TGTGCCTGGAGTGCCCTGAGCGGCTACACCTTC. Translated: CAWSALSGYTF.

CDR3 in DNA: TGTGCCAGCAGTTTAGACCTCTATGGCTACACCTTC. Amino acid sequence: CASSLDLYGYTF. The chain joins TRBV12-3 or TRBV12-4 to TRBJ1-2; D call uncertain. Deletions cut 1 base from V and 4 bases from J, with 4 bases between. CDR3 length: 12 residues.